This T cell receptor (beta chain) was documented in a study of blood T cell repertoires in COVID-19. Overall study context: Material from acute and convalescent COVID-19 was sourced from the United States, Italy and Spain. PBMCs, B-cell-depleted T cells, or T cells provided the cDNA or gDNA that made up the material.

Germline lookup yields CDR1 LNHDA and CDR2 SQIVND (reference sequence). The CDR3 has 15 amino acids. V was shortened by 7 bases and J by 0 bases, with 13 bases between the two germline ends. This clone was found once. The protocol was immunoSEQ multiplex PCR, while the TCRdb copy is restricted to in-frame clones and leaves out a portion. The sample gives roughly 200,000 clones, approximately 92% of which show up once; approximately 0.5% is in the top ten. The sequence was collected from a man aged 50-60 years with acute or convalescent COVID-19. Sequenced: peripheral blood. The chain links TRBV19 to TRBJ1-5; no reliable D call. The CDR3 bases are TGTGCCAGTACCCCTGGTCACGGTAGCAATCAGCCCCAGCATTTT. This codes for CASTPGHGSNQPQHF.